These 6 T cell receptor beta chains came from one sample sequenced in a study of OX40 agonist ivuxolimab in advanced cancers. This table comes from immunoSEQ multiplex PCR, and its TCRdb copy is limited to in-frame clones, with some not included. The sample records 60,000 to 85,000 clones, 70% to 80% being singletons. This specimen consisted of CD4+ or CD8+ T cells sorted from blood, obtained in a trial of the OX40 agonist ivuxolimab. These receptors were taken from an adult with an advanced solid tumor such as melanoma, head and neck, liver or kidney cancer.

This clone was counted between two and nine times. This CDR3 is CACGGGATNEQFF. The CDR3 region has the DNA TGTGCCTGCGGGGGTGGTGCAACCAATGAGCAGTTCTTC. V and J are TRBV30 and TRBJ2-1, with D perhaps TRBD2 (6 bases). Trimming pared 6 bases from V and 6 bases from J, leaving 15 bases between. The V gene's germline CDR1 is GTSNPN and CDR2 SVGIG (reference sequence). CDR3 length: 13 residues.

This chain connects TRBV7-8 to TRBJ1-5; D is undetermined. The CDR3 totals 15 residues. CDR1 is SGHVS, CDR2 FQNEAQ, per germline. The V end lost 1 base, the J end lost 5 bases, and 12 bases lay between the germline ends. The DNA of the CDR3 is TGTGCCAGCAGCTTAGGAAGGGCGGGGTATCAGCCCCAGCATTTT. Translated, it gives CASSLGRAGYQPQHF.

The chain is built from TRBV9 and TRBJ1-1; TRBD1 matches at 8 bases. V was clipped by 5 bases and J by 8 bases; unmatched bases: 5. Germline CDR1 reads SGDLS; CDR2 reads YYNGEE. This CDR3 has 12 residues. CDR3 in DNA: TGTGCCAGCAGGGACAGGGAGGGCGAAGCTTTCTTT. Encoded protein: CASRDREGEAFF.

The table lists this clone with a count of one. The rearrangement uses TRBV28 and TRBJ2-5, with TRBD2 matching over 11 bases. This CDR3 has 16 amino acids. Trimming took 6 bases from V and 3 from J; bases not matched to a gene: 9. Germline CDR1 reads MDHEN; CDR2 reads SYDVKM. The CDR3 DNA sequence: TGTGCCAGCAGGCCAAGACTAGCGGGGATGAAAGAGACCCAGTACTTC. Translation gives CASRPRLAGMKETQYF.

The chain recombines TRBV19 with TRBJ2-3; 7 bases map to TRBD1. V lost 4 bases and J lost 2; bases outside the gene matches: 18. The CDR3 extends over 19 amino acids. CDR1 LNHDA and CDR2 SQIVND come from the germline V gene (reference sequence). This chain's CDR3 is CASSKGGRWVNFVTDTQYF. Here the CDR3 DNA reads TGTGCCAGTAGTAAAGGGGGCAGGTGGGTGAACTTCGTCACAGATACGCAGTATTTT.

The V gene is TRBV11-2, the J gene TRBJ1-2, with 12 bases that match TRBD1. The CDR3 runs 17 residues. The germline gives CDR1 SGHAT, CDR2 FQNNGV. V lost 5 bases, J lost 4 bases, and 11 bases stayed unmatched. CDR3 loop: CASSLTSGTGGFYGYTF. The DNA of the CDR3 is TGTGCCAGCAGCCTGACCTCCGGGACAGGGGGCTTCTATGGCTACACCTTC.